Listed below are T cell receptor beta chains from one sample, sequenced in a study of T cell changes during pregnancy in multiple sclerosis. Profiling relied on immunoSEQ multiplex PCR, and the TCRdb table lists in-frame clones only, not all of them. The table has 35,000 to 40,000 clones, roughly 90% seen once. The sample was CD8+ T cells from peripheral blood mononuclear cells, taken in the third trimester of pregnancy. These receptors were obtained from a female donor with multiple sclerosis, enrolled in a pregnancy study. CDR3s include the opening cysteine and the closing phenylalanine or tryptophan. D genes are given only for firm matches. Not all rows give a size; the values are once, few, many and, for expanded clones, a class.

clone size,D gene,J gene,V gene,CDR3 protein,CDR3 DNA
NA,NA,TRBJ2-7,TRBV9,CASSVTESSYEQYF,TGTGCCAGCAGCGTAACTGAAAGCTCCTACGAGCAGTACTTC
once,TRBD1,TRBJ2-5,TRBV10-3,CAISAPGGGKETQYF,TGTGCCATCAGTGCCCCAGGGGGCGGGAAGGAGACCCAGTACTTC
NA,TRBD1,TRBJ2-5,TRBV2,CASTIRDSLQTQYF,TGTGCCAGCACGATCCGGGACAGCCTGCAGACCCAGTACTTC
NA,NA,TRBJ2-3,TRBV11-2,CASSSFIMPRLGTDTQYF,TGTGCCAGCAGCTCTTTCATTATGCCGAGGTTGGGCACAGATACGCAGTATTTT
NA,NA,TRBJ1-1,TRBV13,CASSERTDGTEAFF,TGTGCCAGCAGCGAACGGACAGACGGGACTGAAGCTTTCTTT
NA,TRBD2,TRBJ2-3,TRBV6-1,CANREGGRSTDTQYF,TGTGCCAACCGGGAGGGCGGGCGGAGCACAGATACGCAGTATTTT
NA,TRBD2,TRBJ2-1,TRBV9,CASSDTSGKGAEQFF,TGTGCCAGCAGCGATACTAGCGGGAAGGGGGCTGAGCAGTTCTTC
NA,NA,TRBJ1-5,TRBV7-9,CASSLEGGDSNQPQHF,TGTGCCAGCAGCTTAGAGGGCGGGGATAGCAATCAGCCCCAGCATTTT
NA,NA,TRBJ2-7,TRBV10-3,CASGIMEYEQYF,TGTGCCAGCGGGATAATGGAGTACGAGCAGTACTTC
NA,TRBD2,TRBJ2-1,TRBV7-3,CASSLSGSTYNEQFF,TGTGCCAGCAGCTTGAGCGGGAGTACCTACAATGAGCAGTTCTTC
NA,NA,TRBJ1-5,TRBV19,CASSNLNEGSNQPQHF,TGTGCCAGTAGTAATCTAAATGAGGGCAGCAATCAGCCCCAGCATTTT
NA,NA,TRBJ2-7,TRBV14,CASSQVSHGGSYEQYF,TGTGCCAGCAGCCAAGTTTCGCACGGGGGATCCTACGAGCAGTACTTC
NA,NA,TRBJ1-1,TRBV7-9,CASSPPGGNHLNTEAFF,TGTGCCAGCAGCCCCCCGGGGGGAAATCACCTGAACACTGAAGCTTTCTTT
NA,TRBD2,TRBJ2-1,TRBV7-3,CASSLAPSGSNEQFF,TGTGCCAGCAGCTTAGCGCCTAGCGGGAGCAATGAGCAGTTCTTC
NA,TRBD2,TRBJ2-7,TRBV11-2,CASSSGLAGVGASYEQYF,TGTGCCAGCAGCTCAGGACTAGCGGGAGTTGGGGCCTCCTACGAGCAGTACTTC
NA,NA,TRBJ2-3,TRBV7-9,CATRPDHIGGFGSTDTQYF,TGTGCCACCCGGCCAGACCATATAGGAGGTTTCGGTAGCACAGATACGCAGTATTTT
NA,NA,TRBJ2-5,TRBV5-6,CASSPTTTGYQETQYF,TGTGCCAGCAGCCCAACCACAACAGGGTACCAAGAGACCCAGTACTTC
NA,NA,TRBJ2-5,TRBV6-4,CASSPSGNQETQYF,TGTGCCAGCAGCCCATCGGGAAACCAAGAGACCCAGTACTTC
NA,NA,TRBJ2-5,TRBV2,CASSRPRGNQETQYF,TGTGCCAGCAGCCGTCCGAGAGGCAACCAAGAGACCCAGTACTTC
NA,NA,TRBJ2-7,TRBV6-4,CASTYRQLPYEQYF,TGTGCCAGCACCTACAGACAGTTACCCTACGAGCAGTACTTC
NA,NA,TRBJ2-5,TRBV7-9,CASSFSGEETQYF,TGTGCCAGCAGCTTTTCAGGGGAAGAGACCCAGTACTTC
NA,NA,TRBJ1-1,TRBV27,CASSLGRATEAFF,TGTGCCAGCAGTTTGGGCAGGGCGACTGAAGCTTTCTTT
NA,TRBD2,TRBJ2-7,TRBV2,CASTGTSGTYEQYF,TGTGCCAGCACCGGGACTAGCGGGACCTACGAGCAGTACTTC
once,TRBD2,TRBJ2-4,TRBV2,CASSETSGSYRNIQYF,TGTGCCAGCAGTGAAACTAGCGGGAGTTACCGAAACATTCAGTACTTC
many,NA,TRBJ2-7,TRBV7-2,CASSVRLHEQYF,TGTGCCAGCAGCGTACGACTTCACGAGCAGTACTTC
NA,TRBD2,TRBJ2-1,TRBV19,CASKKSGSRYNEQFF,TGTGCCAGTAAAAAAAGCGGGAGTCGGTACAATGAGCAGTTCTTC
NA,TRBD1,TRBJ1-3,TRBV6-5,CASSYGTGDGNTIYF,TGTGCCAGCAGTTATGGGACAGGGGATGGAAACACCATATATTTT
NA,TRBD1,TRBJ2-7,TRBV7-9,CAGGHSGTGVREQYF,TGTGCCGGAGGCCACTCCGGGACAGGGGTGCGGGAGCAGTACTTC
few,TRBD1,TRBJ1-1,TRBV10-2,CATRTGDEAFF,TGCGCCACTAGGACAGGGGATGAAGCTTTCTTT
NA,TRBD1,TRBJ1-4,TRBV5-5,CASSLTDRDPNEKLFF,TGTGCCAGCAGCTTGACGGACAGGGACCCTAATGAAAAACTGTTTTTT
once,NA,TRBJ2-5,TRBV13,CASTFDSQETQYF,TGTGCCAGCACTTTCGACAGCCAAGAGACCCAGTACTTC
NA,TRBD2,TRBJ2-7,TRBV6-6,CASSYSIGGYEQYF,TGTGCCAGCAGTTACTCGATCGGGGGGTACGAGCAGTACTTC
NA,NA,TRBJ2-1,TRBV27,CASSTTGNEQFF,TGTGCCAGCAGTACTACGGGCAATGAGCAGTTCTTC
NA,NA,TRBJ1-1,TRBV7-3,CASSLRMAEGRTEAFF,TGTGCCAGCAGCCTAAGGATGGCGGAGGGTCGAACTGAAGCTTTCTTT
NA,NA,TRBJ2-5,TRBV7-9,CASGPKEEETQYF,TGTGCCAGCGGCCCAAAGGAGGAAGAGACCCAGTACTTC
NA,NA,TRBJ1-5,TRBV6-6,CASSYSAGNQPQHF,TGTGCCAGCAGTTACTCGGCGGGGAATCAGCCCCAGCATTTT
NA,NA,TRBJ2-1,TRBV4-2,CASSQGEVGLHNEQFF,TGTGCCAGCAGCCAAGGGGAGGTAGGATTGCACAATGAGCAGTTCTTC
NA,TRBD1,TRBJ2-1,TRBV5-6,CASSRAGQGQGHEQFF,TGTGCCAGCAGCCGAGCCGGACAGGGGCAGGGTCATGAGCAGTTCTTC
NA,TRBD2,TRBJ2-1,TRBV13,CASSSSSGRYNEQFF,TGTGCCAGCAGTTCATCTAGCGGGAGGTACAATGAGCAGTTCTTC
NA,NA,TRBJ2-7,TRBV7-9,CASSHPLSEQYF,TGTGCCAGCAGCCACCCACTGTCCGAGCAGTACTTC
NA,NA,TRBJ2-1,TRBV7-2,CASSPLLYNEQFF,TGTGCCAGCAGCCCCCTCCTCTACAATGAGCAGTTCTTC
NA,TRBD1,TRBJ1-1,TRBV13,CASSLRQGNTEAFF,TGTGCCAGCAGCCTGCGACAGGGGAACACTGAAGCTTTCTTT
once,TRBD1,TRBJ1-2,TRBV7-2,CASSLNVGQGDGYTF,TGTGCCAGCAGCTTAAATGTAGGGCAGGGGGACGGCTACACCTTC
NA,NA,TRBJ2-7,TRBV28,CASEGYEQYF,TGTGCCAGCGAGGGCTACGAGCAGTACTTC
NA,NA,TRBJ1-2,TRBV5-6,CASSLASGEIYGYTF,TGTGCCAGCAGCTTGGCCTCAGGGGAAATCTATGGCTACACCTTC